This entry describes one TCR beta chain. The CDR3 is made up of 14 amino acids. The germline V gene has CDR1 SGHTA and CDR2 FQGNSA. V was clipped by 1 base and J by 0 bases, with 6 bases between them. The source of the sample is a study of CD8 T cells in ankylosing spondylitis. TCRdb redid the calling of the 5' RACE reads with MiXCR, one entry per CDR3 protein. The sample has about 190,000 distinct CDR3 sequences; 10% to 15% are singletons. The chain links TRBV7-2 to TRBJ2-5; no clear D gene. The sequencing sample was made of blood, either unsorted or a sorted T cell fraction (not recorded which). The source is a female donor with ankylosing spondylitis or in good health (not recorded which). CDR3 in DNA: TGTGCCAGCAGCTTAGTGGCAGACCAAGAGACCCAGTACTTC. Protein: CASSLVADQETQYF.